This TCR beta chain was recorded in a study of T cells expressing NK-cell markers. About the study: Each TCR beta repertoire originated in sorted T cells that were CD3+CD56+NKG2C+, CD3+CD56+NKG2C- or CD3+CD56-NKG2C+. The eight sequenced donors comprised seven who were HCMV-seropositive and one who was seronegative.

General study findings and limits: The dominant NKG2C+ clonotypes represented roughly 1.0-7.5% of CD8+ T cells in five or six donors.

Turning to this clonotype: Its antigen is not known.

This CDR3 is built from 17 residues. Germline V gene lookup returns CDR1 LNHDA and CDR2 SQIVND (reference sequence). Reanalyzing the 5' RACE reads, TCRdb keeps one entry per CDR3 protein, without DNA. This sample's table has roughly 110,000 distinct CDR3 sequences. The specimen was blood T cells: a sorted CD56 or NKG2C T cell subset, CD4+ or CD8+ T cells, or bulk PBMC T cells (not recorded which). The rearrangement uses TRBV19 and TRBJ2-5; TCRdb calls TRBD1, which cannot be checked without DNA. The TCR comes from a woman aged 18 to 75 in good health. The chain's CDR3 is CASSGPGQDEKGETQYF.